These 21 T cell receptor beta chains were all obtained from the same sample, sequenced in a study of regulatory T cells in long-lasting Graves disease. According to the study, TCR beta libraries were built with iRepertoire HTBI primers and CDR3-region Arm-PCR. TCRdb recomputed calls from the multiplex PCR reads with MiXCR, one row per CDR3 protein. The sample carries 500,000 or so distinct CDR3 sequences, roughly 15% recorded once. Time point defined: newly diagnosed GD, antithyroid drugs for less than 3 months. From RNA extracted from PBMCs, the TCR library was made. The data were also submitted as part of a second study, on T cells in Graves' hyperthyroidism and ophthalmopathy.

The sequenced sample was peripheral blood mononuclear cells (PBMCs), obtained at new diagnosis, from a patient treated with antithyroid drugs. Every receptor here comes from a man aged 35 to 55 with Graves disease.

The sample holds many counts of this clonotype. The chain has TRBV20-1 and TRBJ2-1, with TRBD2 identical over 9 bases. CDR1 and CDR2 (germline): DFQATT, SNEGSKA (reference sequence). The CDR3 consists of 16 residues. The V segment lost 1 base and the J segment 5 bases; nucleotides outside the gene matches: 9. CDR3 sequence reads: CSARVTASGTHNEQFF. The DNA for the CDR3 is TGCAGTGCTAGAGTAACGGCTAGCGGGACCCACAATGAGCAGTTCTTC.

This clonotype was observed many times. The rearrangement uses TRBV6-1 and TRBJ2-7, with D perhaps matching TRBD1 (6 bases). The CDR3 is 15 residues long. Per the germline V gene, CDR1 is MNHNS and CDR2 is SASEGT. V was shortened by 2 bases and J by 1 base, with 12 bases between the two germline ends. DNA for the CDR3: TGTGCCAGCAGTGAATACAGGGATCGTTCCTACGAGCAGTACTTC. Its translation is CASSEYRDRSYEQYF.

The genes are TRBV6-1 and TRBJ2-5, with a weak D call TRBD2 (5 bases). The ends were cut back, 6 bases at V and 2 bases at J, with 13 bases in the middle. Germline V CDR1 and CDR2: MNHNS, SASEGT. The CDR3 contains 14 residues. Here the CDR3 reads CASSSSGTQETQYF. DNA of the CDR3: TGTGCCAGCAGCTCCAGCGGAACTCAAGAGACCCAGTACTTC.

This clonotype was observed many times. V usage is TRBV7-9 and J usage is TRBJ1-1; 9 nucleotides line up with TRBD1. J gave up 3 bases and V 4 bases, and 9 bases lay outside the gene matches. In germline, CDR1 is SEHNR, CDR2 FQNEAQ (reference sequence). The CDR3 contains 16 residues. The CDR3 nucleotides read TGTGCCAGCAGCTCCCCGACAGGGGGTGGTCACACTGAAGCTTTCTTT. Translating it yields CASSSPTGGGHTEAFF.

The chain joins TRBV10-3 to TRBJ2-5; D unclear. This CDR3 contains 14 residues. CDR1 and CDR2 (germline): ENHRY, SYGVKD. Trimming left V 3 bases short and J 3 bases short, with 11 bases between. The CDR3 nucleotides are TGTGCCATCAGTGAAGTCTCCGGAGAAGAGACCCAGTACTTC. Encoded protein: CAISEVSGEETQYF.

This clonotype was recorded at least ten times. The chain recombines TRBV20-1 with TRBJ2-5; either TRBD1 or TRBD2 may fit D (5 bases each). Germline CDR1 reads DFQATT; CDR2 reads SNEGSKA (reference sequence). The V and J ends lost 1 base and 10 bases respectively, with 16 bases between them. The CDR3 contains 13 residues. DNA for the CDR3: TGCAGTGCTAGAGCTTGGCTCCGAGGGGACCAGTACTTC. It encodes CSARAWLRGDQYF.

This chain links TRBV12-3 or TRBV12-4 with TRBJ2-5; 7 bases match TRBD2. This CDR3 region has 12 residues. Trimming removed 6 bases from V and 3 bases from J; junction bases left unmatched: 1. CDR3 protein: CASRGLEETQYF. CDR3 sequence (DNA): TGTGCCAGCAGAGGACTAGAAGAGACCCAGTACTTC.

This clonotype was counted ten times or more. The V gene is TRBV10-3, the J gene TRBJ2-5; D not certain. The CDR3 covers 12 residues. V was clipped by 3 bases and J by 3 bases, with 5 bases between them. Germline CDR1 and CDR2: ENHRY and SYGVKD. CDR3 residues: CAISDREETQYF. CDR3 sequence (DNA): TGTGCCATCAGTGATCGGGAAGAGACCCAGTACTTC.

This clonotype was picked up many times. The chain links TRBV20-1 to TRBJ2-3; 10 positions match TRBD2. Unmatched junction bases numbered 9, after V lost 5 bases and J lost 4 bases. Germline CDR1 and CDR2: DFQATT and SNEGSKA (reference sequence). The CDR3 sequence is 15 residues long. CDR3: CSAPSSGRVSDTQYF. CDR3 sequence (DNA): TGCAGTGCTCCTTCTAGCGGGAGAGTTTCAGATACGCAGTATTTT.

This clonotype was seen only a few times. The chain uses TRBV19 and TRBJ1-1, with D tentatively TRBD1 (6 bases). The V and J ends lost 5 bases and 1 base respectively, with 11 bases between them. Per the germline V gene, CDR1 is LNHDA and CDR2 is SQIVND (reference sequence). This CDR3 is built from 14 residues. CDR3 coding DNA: TGTGCCAGTAGTGAAGGACAGTCGAACACTGAAGCTTTCTTT. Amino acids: CASSEGQSNTEAFF. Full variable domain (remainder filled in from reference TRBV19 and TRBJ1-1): DGGITQSPKYLFRKEGQNVTLSCEQNLNHDAMYWYRQDPGQGLRLIYYSQIVNDFQKGDIAEGYSVSREKKESFPLTVTSAQKNPTAFYLCASSEGQSNTEAFFGQGTRLTVV.

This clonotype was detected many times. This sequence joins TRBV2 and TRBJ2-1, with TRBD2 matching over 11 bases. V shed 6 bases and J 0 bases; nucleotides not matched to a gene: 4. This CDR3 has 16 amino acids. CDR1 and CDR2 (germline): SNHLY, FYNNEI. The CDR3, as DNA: TGTGCCAGCAGGGGACTAGCGGCAAGCTCCTACAATGAGCAGTTCTTC. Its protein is CASRGLAASSYNEQFF.

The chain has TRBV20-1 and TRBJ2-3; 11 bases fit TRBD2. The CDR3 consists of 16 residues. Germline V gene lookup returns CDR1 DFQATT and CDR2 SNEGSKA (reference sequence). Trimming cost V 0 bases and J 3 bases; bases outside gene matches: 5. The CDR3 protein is CSARDISSGRTDTQYF. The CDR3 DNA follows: TGCAGTGCTAGAGATATCTCTAGCGGGAGGACAGATACGCAGTATTTT.

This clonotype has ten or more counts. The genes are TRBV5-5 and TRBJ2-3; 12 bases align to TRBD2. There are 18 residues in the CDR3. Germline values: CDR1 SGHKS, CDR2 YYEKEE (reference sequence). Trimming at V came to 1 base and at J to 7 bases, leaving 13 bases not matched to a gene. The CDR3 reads CASSLSASGTSGPHTQYF. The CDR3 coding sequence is TGTGCCAGCAGCTTGTCGGCGTCTGGGACTAGCGGGCCACATACGCAGTATTTT.

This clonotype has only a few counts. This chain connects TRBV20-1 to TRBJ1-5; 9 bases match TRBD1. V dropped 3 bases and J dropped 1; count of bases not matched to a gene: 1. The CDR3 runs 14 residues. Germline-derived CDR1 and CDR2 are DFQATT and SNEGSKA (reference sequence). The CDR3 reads CSASGTGSNQPQHF. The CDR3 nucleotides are TGCAGTGCTAGTGGGACAGGGAGCAATCAGCCCCAGCATTTT.

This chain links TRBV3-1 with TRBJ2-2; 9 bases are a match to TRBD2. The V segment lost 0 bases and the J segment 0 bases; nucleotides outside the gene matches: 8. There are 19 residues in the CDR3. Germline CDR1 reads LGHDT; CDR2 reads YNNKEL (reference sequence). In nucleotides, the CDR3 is TGTGCCAGCAGCCAAGACATTCGACTAGCGGCCACGAACACCGGGGAGCTGTTTTTT. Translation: CASSQDIRLAATNTGELFF.

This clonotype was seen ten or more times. The CDR3 region has the DNA TGTGCCACCAGCAGAGAATTTCGGGTACCCCACGAGCAGTACTTC. It encodes CATSREFRVPHEQYF. This chain uses TRBV15 with TRBJ2-7, with unresolved D. Germline loops: CDR1 LNHNV, CDR2 YYDKDF (reference sequence). The CDR3 is made up of 15 amino acids. The V and J ends lost 0 bases and 5 bases respectively, with 14 bases between them.

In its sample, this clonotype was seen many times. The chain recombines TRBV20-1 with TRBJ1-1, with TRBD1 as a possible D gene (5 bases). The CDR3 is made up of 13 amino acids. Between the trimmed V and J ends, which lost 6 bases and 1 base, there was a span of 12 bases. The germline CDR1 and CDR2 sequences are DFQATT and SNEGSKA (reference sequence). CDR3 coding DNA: TGCAGTGCGTGCGGGACGGCGAACACTGAAGCTTTCTTT. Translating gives CSACGTANTEAFF.

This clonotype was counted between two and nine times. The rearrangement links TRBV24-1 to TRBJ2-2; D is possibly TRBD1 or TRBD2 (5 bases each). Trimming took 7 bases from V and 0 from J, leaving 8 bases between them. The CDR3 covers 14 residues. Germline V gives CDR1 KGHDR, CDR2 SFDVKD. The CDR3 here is CATRGTANTGELFF. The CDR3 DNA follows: TGTGCCACCAGGGGGACCGCGAACACCGGGGAGCTGTTTTTT.

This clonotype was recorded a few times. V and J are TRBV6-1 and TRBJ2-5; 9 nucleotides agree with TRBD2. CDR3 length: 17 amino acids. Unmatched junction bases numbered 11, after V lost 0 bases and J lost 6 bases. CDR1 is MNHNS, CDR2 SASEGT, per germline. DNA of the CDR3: TGTGCCAGCAGTGAAGCGCAAGTAGCGGGGGAGGGGAAGACCCAGTACTTC. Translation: CASSEAQVAGEGKTQYF.

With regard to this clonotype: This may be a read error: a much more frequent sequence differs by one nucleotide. CDR3 loop: CASSLNLGIYEQYF. The DNA of the CDR3 is TGTGCCAGCAGCTTGAATCTGGGAATCTACGAGCAGTACTTC. The chain has TRBV7-3 and TRBJ2-3; D not certain. The assigned J gene may be wrong: the sequence end matches TRBJ2-7 better. This CDR3 is built from 14 residues. Germline V gives CDR1 SGHTA, CDR2 FQGTGA.

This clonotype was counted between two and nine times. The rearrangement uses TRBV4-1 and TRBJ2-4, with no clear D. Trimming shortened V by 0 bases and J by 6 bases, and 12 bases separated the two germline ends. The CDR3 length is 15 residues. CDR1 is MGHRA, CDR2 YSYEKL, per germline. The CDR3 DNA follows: TGCGCCAGCAGCCAAGAAGGCACGAAGCGAAACATTCAGTACTTC. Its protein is CASSQEGTKRNIQYF.